The rows below give T cell receptor beta chains drawn from one sample of a study of PD-L1 blockade in urothelial cancer. Generated by immunoSEQ multiplex PCR, the TCRdb table keeps only in-frame clones and is missing some. The sample has 68,000 or so clones; around 81% are singletons. This material consisted of PBMCs, taken around atezolizumab (anti-PD-L1) treatment. Receptors were obtained from a man aged 65 to 79 with urothelial cancer. Both conserved end residues are part of each CDR3. Fields, in order: D gene, J gene, clone size, V gene, CDR3 DNA, CDR3 protein. D genes are given only for firm matches. Some rows have no size entry. The others give once, few or many, or a class for an expanded clone.

TRBD1 TRBJ1-2 NA TRBV30 TGTGCCTGGATGGACCGGGACAGGGGTACACATGGCTACACCTTC CAWMDRDRGTHGYTF
TRBD2 TRBJ2-7 NA TRBV15 TGTGCCACCAGCAGAGAGGCGGGAGGTGAGCAGTACTTC CATSREAGGEQYF
NA TRBJ2-7 once TRBV2 TGTGCCAGCAGAAAGGAGGCTGTCGACTACGAGCAGTACTTC CASRKEAVDYEQYF
NA TRBJ2-7 NA TRBV14 TGTGCCAGCAGCCAAGTCGGCTACGAGCAGTACTTC CASSQVGYEQYF
TRBD2 TRBJ2-7 NA TRBV6-5 TGTGCCAGCGTTATCGGGGAGGGTAACGAGCAGTACTTC CASVIGEGNEQYF
TRBD2 TRBJ2-7 NA TRBV5-1 TGCGCCAGCAGCATCGCGGGAGGGTATGACGAGCAGTACTTC CASSIAGGYDEQYF
NA TRBJ2-1 NA TRBV7-9 TGTGCCAGCAGCCTCGTAGGAGGGTACAATGAGCAGTTCTTC CASSLVGGYNEQFF
TRBD1 TRBJ2-7 NA TRBV7-9 TGTGCCAGCAGCACCGGGACAGGGGACTACGAGCAGTACTTC CASSTGTGDYEQYF
NA TRBJ2-1 NA TRBV6-1 TGTGCCAGCAGTGTCGGGGGTTCCTACAATGAGCAGTTCTTC CASSVGGSYNEQFF
TRBD1 TRBJ2-7 NA TRBV5-1 TGCGCCAGCAGCTATGGACAGGCCTACGAGCAGTACTTC CASSYGQAYEQYF
TRBD1 TRBJ1-5 many TRBV7-9 TGTGCCAGCAGCACCGGACAGGGGGGCAATCAGCCCCAGCATTTT CASSTGQGGNQPQHF
NA TRBJ1-3 NA TRBV19 TGTGCCAGTATCCCTGGGGGACACCTGAATGGAAACACCATATATTTT CASIPGGHLNGNTIYF
TRBD1 TRBJ2-7 NA TRBV6-5 TGTGCCAGCAGTTACGTACTGGGACAGGGTCGCGAGCAGTACTTC CASSYVLGQGREQYF
TRBD2 TRBJ2-7 NA TRBV7-2 TGTGCCAGCAGCTCACCACTAGCGGGAGCCGAGCAGTACTTC CASSSPLAGAEQYF
NA TRBJ2-6 NA TRBV28 TGTGCCAGCAGTTTCCCCTGGCACACTGGGGCCAACGTCCTGACTTTC CASSFPWHTGANVLTF
NA TRBJ1-2 NA TRBV7-9 TGTGCCAGCAGCTTAGGACAAGCTAACTATGGCTACACCTTC CASSLGQANYGYTF
NA TRBJ2-5 once TRBV2 TGTGCCAGCAGTGACCGGCGGGGGCGGCGAGAGACCCAGTACTTC CASSDRRGRRETQYF
TRBD1 TRBJ1-5 NA TRBV5-1 TGCGCCAGCAGCTTGGCAGGGCAGGGGGGTCAGCCCCAGCATTTT CASSLAGQGGQPQHF
NA TRBJ1-1 NA TRBV7-2 TGTGCCAGCAGTCGAGCTGAAATGAACACTGAAGCTTTCTTT CASSRAEMNTEAFF
NA TRBJ2-5 once TRBV19 TGTGCCAGTAGTCTCCGACTAGACCAAGAGACCCAGTACTTC CASSLRLDQETQYF
TRBD2 TRBJ2-1 NA TRBV4-3 TGCGCCAGCAGCCCGGGACTAGCGGGAGGGCCGAATGAGCAGTTCTTC CASSPGLAGGPNEQFF
TRBD1 TRBJ1-3 NA TRBV7-6 TGTGCCAGCAGCTTAGACAGGGGAGGAAACACCATATATTTT CASSLDRGGNTIYF
TRBD2 TRBJ2-3 NA TRBV6-1 TGTGCCAGCAGTGAAACTAGCGGGGGGGCAGATACGCAGTATTTT CASSETSGGADTQYF
NA TRBJ2-1 few TRBV4-1 TGCGCCAGCAGCCAAGATAGTGAGAGGGTAGCATACAATGAGCAGTTCTTC CASSQDSERVAYNEQFF
TRBD2 TRBJ2-3 NA TRBV5-6 TGTGCCAGCAAGCGGGGGGCGGATACGCAGTATTTT CASKRGADTQYF
TRBD2 TRBJ2-3 NA TRBV27 TGTGCCAGCGGACTTATCCGGACTAGCGGCACAGATACGCAGTATTTT CASGLIRTSGTDTQYF
NA TRBJ2-1 once TRBV9 TGTGCCAGCAGCGTAGGAGGGTCTGGGAACGCTGAGCAGTTCTTC CASSVGGSGNAEQFF
TRBD1 TRBJ2-4 NA TRBV13 TGTGCCAGCAGCGGGACAGGGTCGGCCAAAAACATTCAGTACTTC CASSGTGSAKNIQYF
NA TRBJ1-2 NA TRBV19 TGTGCCAGTAGTATGGCGGGGAACTATGGCTACACCTTC CASSMAGNYGYTF
TRBD1 TRBJ1-1 NA TRBV7-9 TGTGCCAGCAGCCATGGACAGGGGGGGGCTGAAGCTTTCTTT CASSHGQGGAEAFF
NA TRBJ2-7 NA TRBV2 TGTGCCAGCAGTGAGTCGGGTCCCGAGGACGAGCAGTACTTC CASSESGPEDEQYF
NA TRBJ2-3 NA TRBV5-1 TGCGCCAGCAGCCTGGGACTTCAACTTGGCACAGATACGCAGTATTTT CASSLGLQLGTDTQYF
TRBD2 TRBJ2-3 NA TRBV7-6 TGTGCCAGCAGCCGAGGACGGACTAGCGGGGCCACAGATACGCAGTATTTT CASSRGRTSGATDTQYF
TRBD1 TRBJ2-7 NA TRBV27 TGTGCCAGCAGTGTCCCGGGACAGAGAACTTACTTC CASSVPGQRTYF
TRBD2 TRBJ2-7 NA TRBV7-8 TGTGCCAGCAGCTTGTCGGGACTAGCGGGGTCCTACGAGCAGTACTTC CASSLSGLAGSYEQYF
NA TRBJ1-1 NA TRBV9 TGTGCCAGCAGCGAGGGGTTATTGAACACTGAAGCTTTCTTT CASSEGLLNTEAFF
NA TRBJ2-1 NA TRBV29-1 TGCAGCGTTGGAAGATCAGACAATGAGCAGTTCTTC CSVGRSDNEQFF
TRBD1 TRBJ1-2 NA TRBV9 TGTGCCAGCAGCGGGCCCGGGACAGGGGCTGGGAACTATGGCTACACCTTC CASSGPGTGAGNYGYTF
TRBD1 TRBJ1-5 NA TRBV7-9 TGTGCCAGCGGGGACAGGCAGCCCCAGCATTTT CASGDRQPQHF
TRBD2 TRBJ2-3 NA TRBV28 TGTGCCAGCAGCCCGGGCCCCCAACTAGCGGGAATCACAGATACGCAGTATTTT CASSPGPQLAGITDTQYF
TRBD1 TRBJ2-1 once TRBV6-1 TGTGCCAGCACAGGGGGATCTTTCCCCAATGAGCAGTTCTTC CASTGGSFPNEQFF
TRBD2 TRBJ2-1 NA TRBV5-1 TGCGCCAGCAGCTTGGGACCCACTAGCGGGGGGGCCCCTCGGCAGTTCTTC CASSLGPTSGGAPRQFF
NA TRBJ1-1 NA TRBV7-9 TGTGCCAGCAGCCTCGGGTCCCAAGGAGCTTTCTTT CASSLGSQGAFF
TRBD1 TRBJ2-7 NA TRBV6-6 TGTGCCAGCAGCCTCATGATGCCGGGACAGGGAAGCGAGCAGTACTTC CASSLMMPGQGSEQYF
TRBD2 TRBJ2-2 NA TRBV9 TGTGCCAGCAGCCCCCGGACTAGCCCGAAGAACACCGGGGAGCTGTTTTTT CASSPRTSPKNTGELFF
NA TRBJ2-7 NA TRBV9 TGTGCCAGCAGCGTGGGGACACCCCCGGGGGAGCAGTACTTC CASSVGTPPGEQYF
NA TRBJ2-3 NA TRBV6-5 TGTGCCAGCTCTGCAGGAAACACAGATACGCAGTATTTT CASSAGNTDTQYF
NA TRBJ1-5 NA TRBV16 TGTGCCAGCAGCCAATCGGGCAGGCTTGGTCAGCCCCAGCATTTT CASSQSGRLGQPQHF
TRBD2 TRBJ2-1 NA TRBV4-1 TGCGCCAGCAGCCAAGGGGAGCGGGAGCAGCAGTTCTTC CASSQGEREQQFF
TRBD1 TRBJ2-3 NA TRBV9 TGTGCCAGCAGTACAGGGGGCGGCACAGATACGCAGTATTTT CASSTGGGTDTQYF
TRBD2 TRBJ2-2 NA TRBV19 TGTGCCAGTATCCCATCTAGCGGGAGGAGCACCGGGGAGCTGTTTTTT CASIPSSGRSTGELFF